The present T cell receptor beta chain was sequenced within a study of cytomegalovirus exposure and HLA in healthy donors. V was clipped by 4 bases and J by 10 bases, with 14 bases between them. Germline V CDR1 and CDR2: LGHNA, YNFKEQ. This CDR3 is 13 amino acids long. The PCR employed 60 Vbeta primers together with 13 Jbeta primers. Here immunoSEQ multiplex PCR was the method, and the copy in TCRdb shows in-frame clones only, minus some. This table has approximately 110,000 clones, approximately 67% appearing once. The sequence derives from a man between 18 and 35 years old in good health and CMV-seropositive. The sequencing sample was made of PBMCs. V usage is TRBV4-2 and J usage is TRBJ2-1; D remains ambiguous. The CDR3 DNA sequence: TGTGCCAGCAGCCCTTCTTTGAGCAACGAGCAGTTCTTC. Its translation is CASSPSLSNEQFF.